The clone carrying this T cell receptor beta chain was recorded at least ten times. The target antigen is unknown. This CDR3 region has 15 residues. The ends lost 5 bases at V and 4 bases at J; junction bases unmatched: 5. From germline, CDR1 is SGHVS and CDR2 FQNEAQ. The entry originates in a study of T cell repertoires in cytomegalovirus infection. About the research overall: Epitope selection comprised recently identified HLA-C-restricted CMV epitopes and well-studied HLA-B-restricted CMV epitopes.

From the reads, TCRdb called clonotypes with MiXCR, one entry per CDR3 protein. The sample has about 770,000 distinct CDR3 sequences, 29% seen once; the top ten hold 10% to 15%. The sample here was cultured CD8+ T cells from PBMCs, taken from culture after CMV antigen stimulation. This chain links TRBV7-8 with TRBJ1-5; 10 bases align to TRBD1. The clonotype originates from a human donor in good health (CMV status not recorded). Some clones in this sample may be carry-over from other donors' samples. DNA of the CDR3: TGTGCCAGCAGCCCATGGACAGGGGGAAATCAGCCCCAGCATTTT. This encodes CASSPWTGGNQPQHF.